What follows are 18 T cell receptor beta chains derived from one specimen sequenced in a study of shared clonotypes between healthy human individuals. TCRdb keeps only in-frame clones here, not all; method: immunoSEQ multiplex PCR. The sample has approximately 440,000 clones, approximately 77% seen once. Input material: PBMCs. The receptor set was obtained from a woman aged 40-49 years in good health. Some clones in this sample may be carry-over from other donors' samples.

Notes on this clone: The identical CDR3 is also encoded by other nucleotide sequences in the sample. In nucleotides, the CDR3 is TGTGCCAGCTCACGGAGGGGTAGGGAGACCCAGTACTTC. It translates to CASSRRGRETQYF. V is TRBV18 and J is TRBJ2-5, with TRBD2 as a possible D gene (6 bases). The CDR3 loop spans 13 amino acids. Trimming cost V 4 bases and J 5 bases, with 11 bases left between them. CDR1 is KGHSH and CDR2 is LQKENI in the germline V gene.

This chain links TRBV4-3 with TRBJ2-6; D may be TRBD1 or TRBD2 (5 bases each). From germline, CDR1 is LGHNA and CDR2 YSLEER. There are 17 residues in the CDR3. V lost 0 bases, J lost 3 bases, and 12 bases lay in between. The CDR3 here is CASSQDSWGSGANVLTF. Here the CDR3 DNA reads TGCGCCAGCAGCCAAGATAGCTGGGGGAGTGGGGCCAACGTCCTGACTTTC.

The chain links TRBV5-6 to TRBJ1-2, with TRBD1 as a possible D gene (5 bases). Trimming stripped 4 bases from V and 4 bases from J, with 20 bases between. Germline V gene sequence: CDR1 SGHDT, CDR2 YYEEEE. This CDR3 spans 16 amino acids. CDR3 region: CASSPLGGTIGYGYTF. The CDR3 DNA reads TGTGCCAGCAGCCCCCTCGGGGGGACCATTGGCTATGGCTACACCTTC.

Remarks on this clone: A read error is the likely source, as a far larger clone sits one nucleotide away. Without the conserved terminal phenylalanine or tryptophan, this CDR3 likely stems from a read error. The chain uses TRBV7-9 and TRBJ2-2; no definite D call. The CDR3 spans 19 residues. Per germline, CDR1 SEHNR and CDR2 FQNEAQ (reference sequence). The V end lost 2 bases, the J end lost 0 bases, and 19 bases lay between the germline ends. This CDR3 reads CASSLLGLPITANTGELFS. The CDR3 region has the DNA TGTGCCAGCAGCTTACTTGGGCTTCCCATAACCGCGAACACCGGGGAGCTGTTTTCT.

This clone was counted a few times. V and J are TRBV5-1 and TRBJ2-3; 7 bases fit TRBD2. CDR1 SGHRS and CDR2 YFSETQ come from the germline V gene. Losses at the gene ends were 3 bases for V and 0 bases for J; bases not matched to a gene: 7. This CDR3 region has 16 residues. CDR3 nucleotides: TGCGCCAGCAGCTCCGGTCGGGAGGCTAGCACAGATACGCAGTATTTT. Encoded protein: CASSSGREASTDTQYF.

The rearrangement joins TRBV28 to TRBJ2-7; 14 bases are shared with TRBD2. CDR1 is MDHEN and CDR2 is SYDVKM in the germline V gene. This CDR3 comprises 16 residues. V shed 6 bases and J 4 bases; nucleotides not matched to a gene: 8. The CDR3 loop is CASSNPGTSGSYEQYF. In DNA, the CDR3 is TGTGCCAGCAGCAACCCCGGGACTAGCGGGAGTTACGAGCAGTACTTC.

The chain has TRBV28 and TRBJ1-2; D is unresolved. V gave up 5 bases and J gave up 2 bases, with 12 bases separating them. Looked up from germline, CDR1 is MDHEN and CDR2 is SYDVKM. This CDR3 spans 14 amino acids. CDR3 coding DNA: TGTGCCAGCAGTCCGACATGGAAAAACTATGGCTACACCTTC. Its translation is CASSPTWKNYGYTF.

The chain recombines TRBV27 with TRBJ2-2, with TRBD2 matching 11 bases. V lost 5 bases and J lost 1; bases outside the gene matches: 6. CDR1 MNHEY and CDR2 SMNVEV come from the germline V gene (reference sequence). The CDR3 has 17 residues. The CDR3 DNA sequence: TGTGCCAGCAGTAGCCAGGGGACTAGCGGGAACACCGGGGAGCTGTTTTTT. This sequence encodes CASSSQGTSGNTGELFF.

CDR3 protein: CAWSVDSGANVLTF. CDR3 DNA sequence: TGTGCCTGGAGTGTTGACTCTGGGGCCAACGTCCTGACTTTC. This sequence joins TRBV30 and TRBJ2-6; D call uncertain. Trimming took off 0 bases at V and 0 bases at J, with 3 bases between the two ends. The CDR3 is 14 amino acids. The germline CDR1 and CDR2 sequences are GTSNPN and SVGIG (reference sequence).

CDR3 nucleotide sequence: TGCGCCAGCAGCTTGGGGACGCGGGAGGGCCCTTACAATGAGCAGTTCTTC. Its translation: CASSLGTREGPYNEQFF. This rearrangement joins TRBV5-1 to TRBJ2-1, with 9 bases lining up with TRBD2. The length of the CDR3 is 17 residues. The V segment lost 0 bases and the J segment 4 bases; nucleotides outside the gene matches: 8. Germline loops: CDR1 SGHRS, CDR2 YFSETQ.

This clone was seen only a few times. The chain uses TRBV30 and TRBJ1-2; 9 bases fit TRBD1. In germline, CDR1 is GTSNPN, CDR2 SVGIG (reference sequence). V lost 4 bases to trimming and J lost 2 bases; unmatched junction nucleotides: 5. The CDR3 loop spans 14 amino acids. CDR3 amino acids: CAWKMTGGNYGYTF. CDR3 bases: TGTGCCTGGAAGATGACAGGGGGAAACTATGGCTACACCTTC.

V gene TRBV5-1 combines with J gene TRBJ2-2; D is unclear. Germline V gene lookup returns CDR1 SGHRS and CDR2 YFSETQ. The CDR3 totals 15 residues. V was trimmed by 3 bases and J by 3 bases, leaving 12 bases between them. CDR3 in amino acids: CASSSLGSHTGELFF. In DNA form, the CDR3 reads TGCGCCAGCAGCTCCCTGGGGTCCCACACCGGGGAGCTGTTTTTT.

About this clone itself: A far bigger clonotype differs at one base, so this is likely a read error. The same CDR3 also results from other DNA sequences found in this sample. V is TRBV5-1 and J is TRBJ2-2; D is perhaps TRBD1 (6 bases). This CDR3 has 20 amino acids. The ends were cut back, 4 bases at V and 0 bases at J, with 25 bases in the middle. CDR1 is SGHRS, CDR2 YFSETQ, per germline. CDR3 sequence: CASSGWQSNLTGSNTGELFF. The CDR3 DNA sequence: TGCGCCAGCAGCGGCTGGCAATCCAATCTCACAGGGTCGAACACCGGGGAGCTGTTTTTT.

The gene calls are TRBV6-5 and TRBJ2-5; maybe TRBD1 (6 bases). V gave up 6 bases and J gave up 3 bases, with 11 bases separating them. The germline V gene has CDR1 MNHEY and CDR2 SVGAGI. The CDR3 extends over 13 amino acids. CDR3 sequence: CASRLQGEETQYF. The CDR3, as DNA: TGTGCCAGCAGGTTACAGGGAGAAGAGACCCAGTACTTC.

As to this clone: A much larger clonotype is one base distant, so this may be a read error. This chain joins TRBV9 and TRBJ2-3; D unresolved. The CDR3 contains 13 residues. CDR1 and CDR2 (germline): SGDLS, YYNGEE. The V end lost 4 bases, the J end lost 0 bases, and 6 bases lay between the germline ends. CDR3 residues: CASSPISTDTQYF. CDR3 sequence (DNA): TGTGCCAGCAGCCCCATTAGCACAGATACGCAGTATTTT.

This chain links TRBV4-3 with TRBJ2-7, with TRBD2 matching over 7 bases. CDR3 size: 14 residues. CDR1 and CDR2 from the germline V gene are LGHNA and YSLEER. With V trimmed by 0 bases and J by 3 bases, 2 bases remained unmatched. The CDR3 spells CASSQETSSYEQYF. CDR3 bases: TGCGCCAGCAGCCAAGAGACTAGCAGCTACGAGCAGTACTTC.

This sequence joins TRBV6-1 and TRBJ2-7, with 9 bases identical to TRBD2. Unmatched junction bases numbered 4, after V lost 1 base and J lost 3 bases. This CDR3 contains 15 residues. In germline, CDR1 is MNHNS, CDR2 SASEGT. The CDR3 DNA is TGTGCCAGCAGTGAAGTAGCGGGGGAGGGCTACGAGCAGTACTTC. Amino acid sequence: CASSEVAGEGYEQYF.

This chain links TRBV19 with TRBJ1-2, with D maybe TRBD1 (5 bases). The CDR3 is 15 amino acids. Germline CDR1 LNHDA, CDR2 SQIVND (reference sequence). V was clipped by 7 bases and J by 0 bases, with 15 bases between them. The CDR3 loop is CASTQGPPPNYGYTF. The CDR3 nucleotides read TGTGCCAGTACCCAGGGACCCCCGCCTAACTATGGCTACACCTTC.